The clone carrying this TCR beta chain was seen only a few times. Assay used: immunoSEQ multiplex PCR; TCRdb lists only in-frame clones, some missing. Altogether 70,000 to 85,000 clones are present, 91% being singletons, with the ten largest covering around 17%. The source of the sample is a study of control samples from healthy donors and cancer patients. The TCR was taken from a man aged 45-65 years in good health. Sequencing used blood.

CDR3 amino acids: CATRDGQGRGQPQHF. The CDR3 bases are TGTGCCACCAGAGATGGCCAGGGACGAGGGCAGCCCCAGCATTTT. The V and J genes are TRBV19 and TRBJ1-5, with D tentatively TRBD1 (5 bases). This CDR3 contains 15 residues. V dropped 10 bases and J dropped 7 bases, with 23 bases sitting between them. The V gene's germline CDR1 is LNHDA and CDR2 SQIVND (reference sequence).